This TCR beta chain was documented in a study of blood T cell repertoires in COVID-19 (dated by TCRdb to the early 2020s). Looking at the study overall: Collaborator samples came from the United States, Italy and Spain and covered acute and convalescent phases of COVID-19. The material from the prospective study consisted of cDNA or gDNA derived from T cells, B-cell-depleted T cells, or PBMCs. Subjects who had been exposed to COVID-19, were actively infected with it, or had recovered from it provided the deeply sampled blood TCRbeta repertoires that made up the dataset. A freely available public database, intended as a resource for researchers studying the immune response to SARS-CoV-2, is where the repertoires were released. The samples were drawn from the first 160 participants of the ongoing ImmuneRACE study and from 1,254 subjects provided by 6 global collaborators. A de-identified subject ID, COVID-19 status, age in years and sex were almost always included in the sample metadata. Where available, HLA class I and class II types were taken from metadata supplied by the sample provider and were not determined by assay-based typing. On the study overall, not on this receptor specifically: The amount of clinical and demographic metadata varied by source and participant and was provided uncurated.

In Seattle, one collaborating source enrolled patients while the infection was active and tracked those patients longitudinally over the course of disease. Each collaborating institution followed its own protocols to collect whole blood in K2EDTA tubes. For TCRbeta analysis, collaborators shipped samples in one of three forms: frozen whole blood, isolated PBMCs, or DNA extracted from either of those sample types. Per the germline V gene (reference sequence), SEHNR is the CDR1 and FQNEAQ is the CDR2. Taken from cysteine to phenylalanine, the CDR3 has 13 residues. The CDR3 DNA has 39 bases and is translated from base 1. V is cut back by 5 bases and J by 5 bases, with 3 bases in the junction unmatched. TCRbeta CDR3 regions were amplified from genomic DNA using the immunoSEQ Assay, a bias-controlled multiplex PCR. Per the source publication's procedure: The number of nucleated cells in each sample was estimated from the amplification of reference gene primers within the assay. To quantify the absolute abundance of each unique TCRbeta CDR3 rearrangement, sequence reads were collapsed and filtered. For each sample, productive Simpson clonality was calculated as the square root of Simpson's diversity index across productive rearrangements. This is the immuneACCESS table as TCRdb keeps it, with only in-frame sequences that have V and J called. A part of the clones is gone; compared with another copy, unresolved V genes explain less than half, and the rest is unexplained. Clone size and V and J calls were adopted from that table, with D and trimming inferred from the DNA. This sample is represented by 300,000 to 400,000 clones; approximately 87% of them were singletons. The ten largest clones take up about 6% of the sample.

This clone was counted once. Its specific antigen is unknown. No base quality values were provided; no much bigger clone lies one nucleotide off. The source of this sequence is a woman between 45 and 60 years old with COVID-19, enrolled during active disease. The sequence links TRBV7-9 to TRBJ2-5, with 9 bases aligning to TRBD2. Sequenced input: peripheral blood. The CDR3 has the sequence CASSGTSGETQYF. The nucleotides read TGTGCCAGCAGCGGTACTAGCGGGGAGACCCAGTACTTC.